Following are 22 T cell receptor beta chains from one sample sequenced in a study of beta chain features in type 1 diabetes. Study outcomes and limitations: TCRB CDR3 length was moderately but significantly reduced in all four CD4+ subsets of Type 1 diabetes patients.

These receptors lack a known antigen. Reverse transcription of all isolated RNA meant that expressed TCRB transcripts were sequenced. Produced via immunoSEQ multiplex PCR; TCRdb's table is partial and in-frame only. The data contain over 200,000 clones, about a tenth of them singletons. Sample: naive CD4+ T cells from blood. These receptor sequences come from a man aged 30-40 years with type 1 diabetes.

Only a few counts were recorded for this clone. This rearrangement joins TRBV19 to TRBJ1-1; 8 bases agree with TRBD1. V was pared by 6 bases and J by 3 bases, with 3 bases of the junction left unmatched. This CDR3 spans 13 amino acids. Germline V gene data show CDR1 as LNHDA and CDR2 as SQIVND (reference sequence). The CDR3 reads CASSEDRDTEAFF. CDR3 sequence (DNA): TGTGCCAGTAGCGAGGACAGGGACACTGAAGCTTTCTTT.

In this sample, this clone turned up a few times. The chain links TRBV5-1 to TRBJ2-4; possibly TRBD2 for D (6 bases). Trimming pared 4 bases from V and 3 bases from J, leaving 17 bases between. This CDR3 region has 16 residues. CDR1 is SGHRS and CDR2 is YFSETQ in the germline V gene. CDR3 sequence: CASSIGSTGGKNIQYF. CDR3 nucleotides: TGCGCCAGCAGCATCGGGAGCACCGGTGGCAAAAACATTCAGTACTTC.

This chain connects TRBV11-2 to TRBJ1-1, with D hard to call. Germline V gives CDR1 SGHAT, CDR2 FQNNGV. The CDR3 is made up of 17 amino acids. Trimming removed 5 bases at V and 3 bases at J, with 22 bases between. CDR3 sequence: CASSHEAGLVADTEAFF. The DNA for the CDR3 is TGTGCCAGCAGCCACGAGGCCGGCCTAGTCGCGGACACTGAAGCTTTCTTT.

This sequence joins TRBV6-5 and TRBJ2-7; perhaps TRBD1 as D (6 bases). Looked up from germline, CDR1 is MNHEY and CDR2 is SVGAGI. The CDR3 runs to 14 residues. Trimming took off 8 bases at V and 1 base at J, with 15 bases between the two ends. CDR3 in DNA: TGTGCCAGCCGATACAGGGATTCATCCTACGAGCAGTACTTC. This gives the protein CASRYRDSSYEQYF.

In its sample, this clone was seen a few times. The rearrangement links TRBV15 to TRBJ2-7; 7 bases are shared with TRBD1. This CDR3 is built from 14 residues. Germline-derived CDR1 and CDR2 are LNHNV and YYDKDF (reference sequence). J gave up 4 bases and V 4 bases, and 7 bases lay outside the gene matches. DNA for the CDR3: TGTGCCACCAGCAAACAGGGACAGCAGTACGAGCAGTACTTC. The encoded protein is CATSKQGQQYEQYF.

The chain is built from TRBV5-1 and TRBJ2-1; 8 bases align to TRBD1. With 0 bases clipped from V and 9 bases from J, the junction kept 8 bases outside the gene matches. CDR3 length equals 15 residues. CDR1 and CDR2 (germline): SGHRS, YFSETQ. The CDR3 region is CASSLGTGTSSEQFF. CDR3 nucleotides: TGCGCCAGCAGCTTGGGGACAGGGACTTCATCTGAGCAGTTCTTC.

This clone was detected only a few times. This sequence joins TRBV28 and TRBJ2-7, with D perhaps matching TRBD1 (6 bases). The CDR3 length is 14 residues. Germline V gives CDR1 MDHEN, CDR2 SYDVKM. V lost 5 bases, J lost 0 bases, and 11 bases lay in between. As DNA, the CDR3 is TGTGCCAGCAGTCTACAGGGTAGCTCCTACGAGCAGTACTTC. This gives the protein CASSLQGSSYEQYF.

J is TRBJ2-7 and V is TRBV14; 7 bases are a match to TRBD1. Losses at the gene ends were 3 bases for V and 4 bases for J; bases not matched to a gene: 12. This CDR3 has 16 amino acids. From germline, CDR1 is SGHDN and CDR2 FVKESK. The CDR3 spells CASSHRLGQPSYEQYF. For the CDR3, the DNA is TGTGCCAGCAGCCACAGATTGGGACAGCCCTCTTACGAGCAGTACTTC.

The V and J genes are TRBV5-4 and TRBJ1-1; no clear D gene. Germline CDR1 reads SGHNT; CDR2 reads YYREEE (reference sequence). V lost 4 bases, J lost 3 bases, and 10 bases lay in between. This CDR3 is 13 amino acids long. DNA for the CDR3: TGTGCCAGCAGCGAAAATACGGACACTGAAGCTTTCTTT. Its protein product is CASSENTDTEAFF.

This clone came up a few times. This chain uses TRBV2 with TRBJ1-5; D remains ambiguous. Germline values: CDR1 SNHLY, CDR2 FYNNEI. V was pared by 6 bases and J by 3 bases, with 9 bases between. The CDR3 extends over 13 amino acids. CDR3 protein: CASSSEANQPQHF. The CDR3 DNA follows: TGTGCCAGCAGCTCCGAGGCCAATCAGCCCCAGCATTTT.

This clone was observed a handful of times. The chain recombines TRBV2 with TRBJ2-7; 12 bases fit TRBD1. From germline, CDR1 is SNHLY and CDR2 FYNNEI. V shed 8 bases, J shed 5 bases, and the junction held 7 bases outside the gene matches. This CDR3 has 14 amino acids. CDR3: CASGRDRGPHEQYF. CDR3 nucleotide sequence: TGTGCCAGCGGGAGGGACAGGGGGCCCCACGAGCAGTACTTC.

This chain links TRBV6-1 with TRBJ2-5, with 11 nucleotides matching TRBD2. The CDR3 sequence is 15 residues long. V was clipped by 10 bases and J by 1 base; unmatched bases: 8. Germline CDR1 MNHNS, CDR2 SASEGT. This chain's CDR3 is CATILGLAGQETQYF. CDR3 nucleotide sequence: TGTGCCACGATTCTTGGACTAGCGGGCCAAGAGACCCAGTACTTC.

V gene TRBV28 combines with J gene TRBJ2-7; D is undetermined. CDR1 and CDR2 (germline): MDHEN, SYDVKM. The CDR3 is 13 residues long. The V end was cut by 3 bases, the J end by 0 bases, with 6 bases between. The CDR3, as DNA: TGTGCCAGCAGTTTGCCAGACTCCTACGAGCAGTACTTC. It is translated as CASSLPDSYEQYF. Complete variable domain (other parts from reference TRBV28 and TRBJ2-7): DVKVTQSSRYLVKRTGEKVFLECVQDMDHENMFWYRQDPGLGLRLIYFSYDVKMKEKGDIPEGYSVSREKKERFSLILESASTNQTSMYLCASSLPDSYEQYFGPGTRLTVT.

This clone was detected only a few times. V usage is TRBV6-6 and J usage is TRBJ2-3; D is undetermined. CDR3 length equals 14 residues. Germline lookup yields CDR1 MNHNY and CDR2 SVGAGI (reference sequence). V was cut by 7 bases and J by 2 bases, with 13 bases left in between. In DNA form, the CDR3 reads TGTGCCAGCACCCCTTCTGGGCCCACAGATACGCAGTATTTT. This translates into CASTPSGPTDTQYF.

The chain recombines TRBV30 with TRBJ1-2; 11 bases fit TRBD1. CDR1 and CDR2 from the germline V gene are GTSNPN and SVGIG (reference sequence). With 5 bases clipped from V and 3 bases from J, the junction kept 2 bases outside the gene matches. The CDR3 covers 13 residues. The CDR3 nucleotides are TGTGCCTGGGCGGACAGGGGGCACTATGGCTACACCTTC. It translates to CAWADRGHYGYTF.

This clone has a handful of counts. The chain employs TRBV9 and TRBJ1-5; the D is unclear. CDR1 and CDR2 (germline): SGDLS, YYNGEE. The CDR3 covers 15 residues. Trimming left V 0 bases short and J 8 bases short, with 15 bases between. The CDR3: CASSVGAGRWEPQHF. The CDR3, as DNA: TGTGCCAGCAGCGTAGGGGCAGGAAGGTGGGAGCCCCAGCATTTT. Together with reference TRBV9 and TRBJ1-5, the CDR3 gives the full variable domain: DSGVTQTPKHLITATGQRVTLRCSPRSGDLSVYWYQQSLDQGLQFLIQYYNGEERAKGNILERFSAQQFPDLHSELNLSSLELGDSALYFCASSVGAGRWEPQHFGDGTRLSIL.

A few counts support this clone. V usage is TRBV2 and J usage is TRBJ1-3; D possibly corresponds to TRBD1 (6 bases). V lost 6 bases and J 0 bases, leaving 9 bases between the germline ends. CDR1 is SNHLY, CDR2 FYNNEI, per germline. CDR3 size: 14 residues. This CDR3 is CASRDRVSGNTIYF. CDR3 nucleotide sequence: TGTGCCAGCAGGGACAGAGTCTCTGGAAACACCATATATTTT. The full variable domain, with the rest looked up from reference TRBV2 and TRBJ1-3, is EPEVTQTPSHQVTQMGQEVILRCVPISNHLYFYWYRQILGQKVEFLVSFYNNEISEKSEIFDDQFSVERPDGSNFTLKIRSTKLEDSAMYFCASRDRVSGNTIYFGEGSWLTVV.

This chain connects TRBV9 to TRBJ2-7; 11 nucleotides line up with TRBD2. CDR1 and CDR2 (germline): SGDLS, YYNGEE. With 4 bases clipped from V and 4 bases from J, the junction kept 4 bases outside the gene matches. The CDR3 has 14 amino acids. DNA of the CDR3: TGTGCCAGCAGCCCTAGCGGGGGGCGGTACGAGCAGTACTTC. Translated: CASSPSGGRYEQYF.

The CDR3 DNA sequence: TGTGCCAGCAGCCCGGGACAGACCAAAAACATTCAGTACTTC. This sequence encodes CASSPGQTKNIQYF. J is TRBJ2-4 and V is TRBV27, with 7 nucleotides matching TRBD1. V shed 6 bases and J 2 bases; nucleotides not matched to a gene: 4. Germline CDR1 MNHEY, CDR2 SMNVEV (reference sequence). CDR3 length: 14 amino acids.

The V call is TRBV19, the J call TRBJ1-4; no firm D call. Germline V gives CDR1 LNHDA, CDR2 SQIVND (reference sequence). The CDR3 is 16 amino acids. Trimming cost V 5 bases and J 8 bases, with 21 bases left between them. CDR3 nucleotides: TGTGCCAGTAGTGCGGCCCCCAGCTACTCTGGGGAAAAACTGTTTTTT. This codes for CASSAAPSYSGEKLFF.

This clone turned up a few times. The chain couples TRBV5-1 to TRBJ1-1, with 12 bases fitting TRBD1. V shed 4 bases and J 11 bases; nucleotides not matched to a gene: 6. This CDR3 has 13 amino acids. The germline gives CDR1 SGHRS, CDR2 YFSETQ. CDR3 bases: TGCGCCAGCAGCACGGGGACAGGGGGCGGCGCTTTCTTT. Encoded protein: CASSTGTGGGAFF.

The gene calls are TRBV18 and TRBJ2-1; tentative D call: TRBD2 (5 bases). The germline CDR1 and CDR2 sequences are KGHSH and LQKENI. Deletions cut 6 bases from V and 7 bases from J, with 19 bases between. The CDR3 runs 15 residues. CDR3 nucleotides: TGTGCCAGCTCCCCTAACAGCGGACCCCAAAATGAGCAGTTCTTC. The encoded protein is CASSPNSGPQNEQFF.